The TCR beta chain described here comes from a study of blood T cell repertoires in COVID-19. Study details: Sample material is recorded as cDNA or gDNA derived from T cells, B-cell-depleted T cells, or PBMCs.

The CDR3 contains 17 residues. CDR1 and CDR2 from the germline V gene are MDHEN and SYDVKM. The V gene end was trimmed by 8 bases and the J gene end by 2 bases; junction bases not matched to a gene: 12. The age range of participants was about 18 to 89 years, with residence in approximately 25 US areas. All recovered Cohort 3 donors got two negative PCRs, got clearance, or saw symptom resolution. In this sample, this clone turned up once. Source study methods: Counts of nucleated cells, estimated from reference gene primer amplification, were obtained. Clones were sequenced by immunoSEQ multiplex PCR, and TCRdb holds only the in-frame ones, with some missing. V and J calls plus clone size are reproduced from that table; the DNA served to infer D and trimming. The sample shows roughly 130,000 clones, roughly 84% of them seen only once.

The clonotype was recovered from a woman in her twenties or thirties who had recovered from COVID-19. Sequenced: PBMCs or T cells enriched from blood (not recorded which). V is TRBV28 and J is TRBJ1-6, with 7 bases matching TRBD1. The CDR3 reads CASRIQGRPPYNSPLHF. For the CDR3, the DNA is TGTGCCAGCCGCATACAGGGGCGCCCTCCCTATAATTCACCCCTCCACTTT.